This T cell receptor beta chain was identified in a study of blood T cells in healthy people across ages. In each sample, at least 6.5 million PBMCs were isolated. Per sample, no less than 5.5 micrograms of total RNA were extracted. A J-beta primer mix and a sample-barcoded 5' primer were used in a second PCR of about 7 to 12 cycles. One entry per CDR3 protein results from TCRdb running MiXCR on the 5' RACE reads. Among more than 800,000 distinct CDR3 sequences listed, 40% to 55% were seen once. V trimming: 5 bases; J trimming: 13 bases; junction bases outside the gene matches: 11. CDR1 is SEHNR and CDR2 is FQNEAQ in the germline V gene (reference sequence). This CDR3 is built from 14 residues.

Sequencing was carried out using blood. This chain links TRBV7-9 with TRBJ2-5; 12 bases are shared with TRBD2. The sequence derives from a woman aged 60-75 years in good health. This CDR3 is CASSPHPSGRDPYF. Here the CDR3 DNA reads TGTGCCAGCAGCCCCCATCCTAGCGGGAGGGACCCGTACTTC.